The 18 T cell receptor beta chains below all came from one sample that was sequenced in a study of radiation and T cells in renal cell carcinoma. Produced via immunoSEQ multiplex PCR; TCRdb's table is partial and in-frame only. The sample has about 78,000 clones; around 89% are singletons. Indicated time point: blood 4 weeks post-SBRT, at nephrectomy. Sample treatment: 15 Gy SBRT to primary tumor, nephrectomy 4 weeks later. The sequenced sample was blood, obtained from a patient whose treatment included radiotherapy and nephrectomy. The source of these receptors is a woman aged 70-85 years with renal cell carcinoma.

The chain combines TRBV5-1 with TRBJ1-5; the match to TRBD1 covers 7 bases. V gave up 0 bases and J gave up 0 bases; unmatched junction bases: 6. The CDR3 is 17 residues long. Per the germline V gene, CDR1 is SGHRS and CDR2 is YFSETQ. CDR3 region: CASSLGDSIYSNQPQHF. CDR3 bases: TGCGCCAGCAGCTTGGGGGACAGTATTTATAGCAATCAGCCCCAGCATTTT. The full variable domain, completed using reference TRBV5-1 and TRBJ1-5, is KAGVTQTPRYLIKTRGQQVTLSCSPISGHRSVSWYQQTPGQGLQFLFEYFSETQRNKGNFPGRFSGRQFSNSRSEMNVSTLELGDSALYLCASSLGDSIYSNQPQHFGDGTRLSIL.

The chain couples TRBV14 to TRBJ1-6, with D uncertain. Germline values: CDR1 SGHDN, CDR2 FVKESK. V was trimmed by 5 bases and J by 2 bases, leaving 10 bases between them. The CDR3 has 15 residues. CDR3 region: CASSGRRPYNSPLHF. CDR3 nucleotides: TGTGCCAGCAGCGGCCGCAGGCCCTATAATTCACCCCTCCACTTT.

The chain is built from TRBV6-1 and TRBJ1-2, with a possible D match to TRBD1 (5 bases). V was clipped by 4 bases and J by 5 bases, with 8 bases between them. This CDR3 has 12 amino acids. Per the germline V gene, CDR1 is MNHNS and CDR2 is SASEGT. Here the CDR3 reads CASSAEGYGYTF. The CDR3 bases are TGTGCCAGCAGTGCAGAGGGGTATGGCTACACCTTC.

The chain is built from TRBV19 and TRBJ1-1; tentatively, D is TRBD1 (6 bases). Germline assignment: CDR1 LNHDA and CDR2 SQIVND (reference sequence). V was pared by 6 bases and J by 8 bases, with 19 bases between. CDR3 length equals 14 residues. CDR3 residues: CASRKQGRSYEAFF. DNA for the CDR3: TGTGCCAGTAGAAAACAGGGACGGTCCTACGAAGCTTTCTTT.

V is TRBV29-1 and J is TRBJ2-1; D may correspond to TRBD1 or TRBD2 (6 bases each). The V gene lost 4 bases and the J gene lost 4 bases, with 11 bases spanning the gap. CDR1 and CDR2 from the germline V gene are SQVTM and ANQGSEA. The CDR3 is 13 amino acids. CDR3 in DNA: TGCAGCGTTGTTCGGGGGCCTTACAATGAGCAGTTCTTC. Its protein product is CSVVRGPYNEQFF.

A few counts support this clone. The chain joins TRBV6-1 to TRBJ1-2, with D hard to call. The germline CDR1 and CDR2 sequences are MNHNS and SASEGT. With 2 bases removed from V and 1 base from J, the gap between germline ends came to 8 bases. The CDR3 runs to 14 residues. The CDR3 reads CASSESRSNYGYTF. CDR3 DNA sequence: TGTGCCAGCAGTGAATCCCGTAGTAACTATGGCTACACCTTC.

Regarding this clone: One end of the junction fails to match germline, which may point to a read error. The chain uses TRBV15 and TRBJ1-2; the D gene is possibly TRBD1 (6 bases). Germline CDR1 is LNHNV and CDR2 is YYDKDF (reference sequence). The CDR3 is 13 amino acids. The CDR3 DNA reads TGTGCCACCAGCCGGAGTGGACAGCCCTCTCTCTCCTTC. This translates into CATSRSGQPSLSF. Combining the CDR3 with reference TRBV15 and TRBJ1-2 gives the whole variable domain DAMVIQNPRYQVTQFGKPVTLSCSQTLNHNVMYWYQQKSSQAPKLLFHYYDKDFNNEADTPDNFQSRRPNTSFCFLDIRSPGLGDTAMYLCATSRSGQPSLSFGSGTRLTVV.

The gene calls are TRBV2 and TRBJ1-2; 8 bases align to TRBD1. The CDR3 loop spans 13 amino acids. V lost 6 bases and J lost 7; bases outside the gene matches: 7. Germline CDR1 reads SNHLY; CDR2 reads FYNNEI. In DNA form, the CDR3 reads TGTGCCAGCAGACTCGGGACAGGACGTGGCTACACCTTC. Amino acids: CASRLGTGRGYTF.

The CDR3 coding sequence is TGTGCCGTCCAGAGCTCCTATAATTCACCCCTCCACTTT. Amino acids: CAVQSSYNSPLHF. V gene TRBV10-3 combines with J gene TRBJ1-6; D is unresolved. Trimming took 11 bases from V and 0 from J, leaving 8 bases between them. Looked up from germline, CDR1 is ENHRY and CDR2 is SYGVKD. CDR3 length: 13 residues.

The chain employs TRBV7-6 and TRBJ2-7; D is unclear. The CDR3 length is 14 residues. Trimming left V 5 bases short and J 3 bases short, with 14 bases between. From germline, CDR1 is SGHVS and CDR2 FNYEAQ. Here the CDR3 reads CASSTSDGLYEQYF. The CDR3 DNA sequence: TGTGCCAGCAGCACCTCAGACGGGCTCTACGAGCAGTACTTC.

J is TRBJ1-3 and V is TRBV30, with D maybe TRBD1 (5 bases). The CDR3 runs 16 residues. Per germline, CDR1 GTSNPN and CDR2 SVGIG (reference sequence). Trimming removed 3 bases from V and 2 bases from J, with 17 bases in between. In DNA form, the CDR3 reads TGTGCCTGGAGCCAAACTGGGGGATTCCCTGGAAACACCATATATTTT. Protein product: CAWSQTGGFPGNTIYF.

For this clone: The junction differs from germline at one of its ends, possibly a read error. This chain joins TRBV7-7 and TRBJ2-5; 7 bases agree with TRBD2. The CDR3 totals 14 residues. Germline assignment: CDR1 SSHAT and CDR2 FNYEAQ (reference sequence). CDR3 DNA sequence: TGTGCTAGCAGCTTTTCACTAGCGCAAGAGACCCAGTACTTC. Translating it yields CASSFSLAQETQYF.

CDR3 in amino acids: CASSQPGPTNEKLFF. DNA of the CDR3: TGTGCCAGCAGCCAGCCGGGTCCAACTAATGAAAAACTGTTTTTT. The V gene is TRBV4-2, the J gene TRBJ1-4; D not certain. Germline V gene sequence: CDR1 LGHNA, CDR2 YNFKEQ. The V gene lost 3 bases and the J gene lost 0 bases, with 8 bases spanning the gap. The CDR3 contains 15 residues.

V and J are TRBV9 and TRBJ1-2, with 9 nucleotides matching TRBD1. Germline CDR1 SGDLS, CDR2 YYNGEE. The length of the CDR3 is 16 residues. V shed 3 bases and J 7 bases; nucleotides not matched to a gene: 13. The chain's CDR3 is CASSGTGAPSSAGYTF. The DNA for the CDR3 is TGTGCCAGCAGCGGGACAGGGGCCCCAAGTAGTGCTGGCTACACCTTC.

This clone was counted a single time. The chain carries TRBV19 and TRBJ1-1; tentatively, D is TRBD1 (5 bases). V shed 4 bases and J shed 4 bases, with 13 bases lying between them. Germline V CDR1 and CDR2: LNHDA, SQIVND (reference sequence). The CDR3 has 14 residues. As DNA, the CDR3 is TGTGCCAGTAGTACCCCCGGCAGGGTCACTGAAGCTTTCTTT. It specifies CASSTPGRVTEAFF. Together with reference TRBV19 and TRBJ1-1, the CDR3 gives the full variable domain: DGGITQSPKYLFRKEGQNVTLSCEQNLNHDAMYWYRQDPGQGLRLIYYSQIVNDFQKGDIAEGYSVSREKKESFPLTVTSAQKNPTAFYLCASSTPGRVTEAFFGQGTRLTVV.

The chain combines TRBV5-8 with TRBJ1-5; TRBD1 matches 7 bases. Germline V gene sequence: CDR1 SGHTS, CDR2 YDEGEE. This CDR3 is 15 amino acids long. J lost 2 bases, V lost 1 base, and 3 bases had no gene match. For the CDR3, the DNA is TGTGCCAGCAGCTTGTATACAGGGGGCAATCAGCCCCAGCATTTT. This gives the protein CASSLYTGGNQPQHF.

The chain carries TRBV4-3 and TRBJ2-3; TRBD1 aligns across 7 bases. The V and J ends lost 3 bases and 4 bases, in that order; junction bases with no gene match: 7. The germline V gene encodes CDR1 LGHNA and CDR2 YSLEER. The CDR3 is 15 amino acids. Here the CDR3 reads CASSQEWTGADTQYF. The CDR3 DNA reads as TGCGCCAGCAGCCAGGAATGGACAGGTGCAGATACGCAGTATTTT.

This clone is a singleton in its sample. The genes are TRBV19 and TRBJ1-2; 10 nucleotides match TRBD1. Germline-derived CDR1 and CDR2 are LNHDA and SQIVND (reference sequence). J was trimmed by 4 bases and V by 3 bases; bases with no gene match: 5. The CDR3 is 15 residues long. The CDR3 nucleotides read TGTGCCAGTAGTATCCCGGGACAGGGGTTCTATGGCTACACCTTC. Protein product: CASSIPGQGFYGYTF.